This T cell receptor (beta chain) was sequenced in a study of T cells in Graves' hyperthyroidism and ophthalmopathy. The overall study: Sampling of peripheral blood happened at initial diagnosis, prior to any treatment. Points from the study as a whole: Model predictions of ophthalmopathy came a median approximately 6.5 months before onset. Patients with ophthalmopathy were separated from those with stable hyperthyroidism by a 13 V-J model.

V lost 1 base, J lost 4 bases, and 4 bases stayed unmatched. Germline V gives CDR1 SEHNR, CDR2 FQNEAQ (reference sequence). The CDR3 totals 15 residues. It was RNA transcripts that yielded the amplified TCR beta CDR3 regions. The TCR CDR3 first-round RT-PCR relied on the HTBI primer set. TCRdb redid the calling of the multiplex PCR reads with MiXCR, one entry per CDR3 protein. The sample has around 300,000 distinct CDR3 sequences, roughly 13% seen once. Concerning this clonotype itself: The antigen is undetermined.

Clinicians diagnosed patients from clinical symptoms, serum thyroxine and TRAb, thyroid ultrasound and orbital computed tomography. V gene TRBV7-9 combines with J gene TRBJ1-1, with TRBD1 matching 9 bases. This sequence was found in a woman aged 25 to 39 with Graves' hyperthyroidism that later progressed to Graves' ophthalmopathy. The sequencing input was blood. CDR3 nucleotides: TGTGCCAGCAGCTTAGGGACAGGGGATGGCACTGAAGCTTTCTTT. Its protein is CASSLGTGDGTEAFF.